What follows are 28 T cell receptor beta chains derived from one specimen sequenced in a study of CXCR3-negative and CXCR3-positive naive CD8 T cells. General observations from the study: Hydrophobicity of TRB CDR3s was greater in CXCR3-positive naive cells than in CXCR3-negative naive cells.

In preparing the TRB cDNA libraries, 5' RACE with UMI labels was used. TCRdb derives one entry per CDR3 protein from the 5' RACE reads, leaving out DNA. This table lists about 57,000 distinct CDR3 sequences. Which antigens these TCRs recognize remains unknown. The sequenced material came from naive CXCR3+ CD8+ T cells from blood. The subset was: CD45RO-CCR7+CD27+CD95- naive CD8+ T cells expressing CXCR3 (TNR3+). These receptors were obtained from a human donor in good health. Some clones in this sample may be carry-over from other donors' samples.

The V call is TRBV7-9, the J call TRBJ1-2. Looked up from germline, CDR1 is SEHNR and CDR2 is FQNEAQ (reference sequence). The CDR3 spans 15 residues. This CDR3 reads CASSLGRNVAYGYTF.

The J gene is TRBJ1-1, the V gene TRBV12-3 or TRBV12-4; absent DNA, TCRdb's TRBD1 call cannot be checked. There are 15 residues in the CDR3. The CDR3 reads CASNILGTGNTEAFF.

V is TRBV12-5 and J is TRBJ1-5; TCRdb's D call, TRBD1, is unchecked because there is no DNA. The length of the CDR3 is 16 residues. CDR1 is LGHNT and CDR2 is FRNRAP in the germline V gene. This CDR3 reads CASGLVQDRGNQPQHF.

The chain has TRBV4-3 and TRBJ2-3; TCRdb's D call of TRBD1 is untestable without DNA. CDR3 length equals 15 residues. CDR1 is LGHNA, CDR2 YSLEER, per germline. CDR3 protein: CASSQAGARQDTQYF.

The V call is TRBV24-1, the J call TRBJ2-2; TCRdb's assignment of TRBD2 cannot be checked, as there is no DNA. The CDR3 is 15 amino acids. CDR1 is KGHDR and CDR2 is SFDVKD in the germline V gene. This CDR3 reads CATNHGTANTGELFF.

The rearrangement joins TRBV20-1 to TRBJ1-2; the D gene TCRdb calls, TRBD1, cannot be checked with no DNA. Germline CDR1 reads DFQATT; CDR2 reads SNEGSKA (reference sequence). CDR3 length equals 16 residues. The CDR3 here is CSASPGQGKENYGYTF.

The chain uses TRBV29-1 and TRBJ2-7; there is no DNA to check the TCRdb D call of TRBD1. This CDR3 contains 13 residues. In germline, CDR1 is SQVTM, CDR2 ANQGSEA. The CDR3: CSAMGTDTYEQYF.

The rearrangement links TRBV7-9 to TRBJ1-2. Looked up from germline, CDR1 is SEHNR and CDR2 is FQNEAQ (reference sequence). The CDR3 extends over 12 amino acids. The chain's CDR3 is CASSQENYGYTF.

The chain has TRBV5-1 and TRBJ2-1; TCRdb's D gene call, TRBD1, goes unchecked for lack of DNA. This CDR3 comprises 15 residues. The germline V gene has CDR1 SGHRS and CDR2 YFSETQ. CDR3: CASSLEGPTYNEQFF.

The chain couples TRBV14 to TRBJ1-3. Germline CDR1 reads SGHDN; CDR2 reads FVKESK. This CDR3 spans 16 amino acids. CDR3 residues: CASSPKIRLSGNTIYF.

This chain uses TRBV12-5 with TRBJ1-1. Per germline, CDR1 LGHNT and CDR2 FRNRAP. The CDR3 spans 16 residues. CDR3 amino acids: CASGLVQEDPNTEAFF.

This chain joins TRBV4-1 and TRBJ2-1; TCRdb returns TRBD2, unconfirmable since there is no DNA. From germline, CDR1 is MGHRA and CDR2 YSYEKL. The CDR3 sequence is 17 residues long. CDR3 amino acids: CASSQDQSGRSFNEQFF.

The genes are TRBV28 and TRBJ1-1. CDR3 length: 15 residues. Per the germline V gene, CDR1 is MDHEN and CDR2 is SYDVKM. The CDR3 spells CASSPSGVMNTEAFF.

CDR3 loop: CASSFGGGYTF. V is TRBV5-6 and J is TRBJ1-2. The CDR3 is 11 amino acids. Germline V lookup: CDR1 SGHDT, CDR2 YYEEEE.

The rearrangement uses TRBV9 and TRBJ2-3. Germline V CDR1 and CDR2: SGDLS, YYNGEE. The CDR3 runs to 12 residues. CDR3 in amino acids: CASSAASDTQYF.

The chain combines TRBV2 with TRBJ1-1. CDR1 is SNHLY, CDR2 FYNNEI, per germline. The CDR3 has 16 amino acids. CDR3 region: CASMWRADRGNTEAFF.

The genes are TRBV7-3 and TRBJ2-2; the TCRdb call, TRBD1, lacks DNA for checking. Germline V CDR1 and CDR2: SGHTA, FQGTGA. The length of the CDR3 is 14 residues. This chain's CDR3 is CASSRQERTGELFF.

This chain links TRBV19 with TRBJ2-5; TCRdb's assignment of TRBD2 cannot be checked, as there is no DNA. This CDR3 has 16 residues. Per the germline V gene, CDR1 is LNHDA and CDR2 is SQIVND (reference sequence). CDR3 sequence reads: CASSIAALAGEETQYF.

V is TRBV7-9 and J is TRBJ1-5. The length of the CDR3 is 13 residues. Germline CDR1 reads SEHNR; CDR2 reads FQNEAQ (reference sequence). The CDR3 sequence: CASSQISNQPQHF.

This rearrangement joins TRBV27 to TRBJ1-5; the TRBD1 assignment by TCRdb is unverifiable without DNA. CDR3 length: 14 residues. CDR1 is MNHEY and CDR2 is SMNVEV in the germline V gene (reference sequence). CDR3 residues: CASSAQGSNQPQHF.

V gene TRBV4-2 combines with J gene TRBJ2-1; the TCRdb D gene call, TRBD2, has no DNA to confirm it. The CDR3 extends over 17 amino acids. The V gene's germline CDR1 is LGHNA and CDR2 YNFKEQ. CDR3 sequence reads: CASSQEREAFSYNEQFF.

Here the CDR3 reads CASSLASVRTTNEKLFF. The rearrangement links TRBV5-5 to TRBJ1-4. The CDR3 contains 17 residues. CDR1 is SGHKS and CDR2 is YYEKEE in the germline V gene (reference sequence).

This chain joins TRBV6-5 and TRBJ2-1; the D call from TCRdb, TRBD2, cannot be confirmed without DNA. There are 15 residues in the CDR3. From germline, CDR1 is MNHEY and CDR2 SVGAGI. The CDR3 sequence is CASSYAGGPDNEQFF.

The gene calls are TRBV21-1 and TRBJ2-7; TCRdb proposes TRBD1, but this gene call is untestable without DNA. TRBV21-1 represents a pseudogene. The CDR3 contains 16 residues. This chain's CDR3 is CASSKVEAGQGHEQYF.

The chain uses TRBV28 and TRBJ1-4. The CDR3 sequence is 15 residues long. Germline CDR1 and CDR2: MDHEN and SYDVKM. This chain's CDR3 is CASSPIGATNEKLFF.

V usage is TRBV20-1 and J usage is TRBJ2-7. Germline V gives CDR1 DFQATT, CDR2 SNEGSKA (reference sequence). CDR3 length: 14 residues. The CDR3 loop reads CSAAVGYSSYEQYF.

The chain carries TRBV10-3 and TRBJ2-1. Germline CDR1 is ENHRY and CDR2 is SYGVKD. This CDR3 spans 16 amino acids. The CDR3 protein is CAISESGGSSYNEQFF.

The J gene is TRBJ2-3, the V gene TRBV27. The CDR3 sequence is 14 residues long. Germline CDR1 and CDR2: MNHEY and SMNVEV (reference sequence). CDR3 protein: CASSLSSPTDTQYF.